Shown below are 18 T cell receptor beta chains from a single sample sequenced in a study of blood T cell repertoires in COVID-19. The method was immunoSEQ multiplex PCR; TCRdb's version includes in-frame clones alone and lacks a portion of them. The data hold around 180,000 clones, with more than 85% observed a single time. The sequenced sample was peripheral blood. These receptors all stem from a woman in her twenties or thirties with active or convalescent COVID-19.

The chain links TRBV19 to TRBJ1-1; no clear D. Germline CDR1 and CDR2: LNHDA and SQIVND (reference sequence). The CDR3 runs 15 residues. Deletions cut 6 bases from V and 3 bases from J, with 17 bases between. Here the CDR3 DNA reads TGTGCCAGTAGCAATACGGGGAAATGGGACACTGAAGCTTTCTTT. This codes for CASSNTGKWDTEAFF.

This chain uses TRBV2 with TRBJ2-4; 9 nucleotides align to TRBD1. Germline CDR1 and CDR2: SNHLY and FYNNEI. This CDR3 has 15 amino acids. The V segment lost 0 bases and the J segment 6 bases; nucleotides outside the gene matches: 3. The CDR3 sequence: CASSEAWDRVNIQYF. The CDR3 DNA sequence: TGTGCCAGCAGTGAAGCCTGGGACAGGGTAAACATTCAGTACTTC.

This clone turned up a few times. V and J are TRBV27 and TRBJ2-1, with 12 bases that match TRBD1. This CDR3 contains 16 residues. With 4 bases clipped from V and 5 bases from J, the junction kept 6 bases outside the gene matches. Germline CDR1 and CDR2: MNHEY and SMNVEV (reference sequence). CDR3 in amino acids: CASSWDRGLRDNEQFF. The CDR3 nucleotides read TGTGCCAGCAGTTGGGACAGGGGGCTGCGGGACAATGAGCAGTTCTTC.

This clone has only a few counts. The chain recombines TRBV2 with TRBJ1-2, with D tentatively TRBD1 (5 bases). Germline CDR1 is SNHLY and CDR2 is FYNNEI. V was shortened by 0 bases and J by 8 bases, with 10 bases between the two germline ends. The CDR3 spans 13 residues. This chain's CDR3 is CASSEAGRVGYTF. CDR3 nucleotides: TGTGCCAGCAGTGAAGCAGGCAGGGTAGGCTACACCTTC.

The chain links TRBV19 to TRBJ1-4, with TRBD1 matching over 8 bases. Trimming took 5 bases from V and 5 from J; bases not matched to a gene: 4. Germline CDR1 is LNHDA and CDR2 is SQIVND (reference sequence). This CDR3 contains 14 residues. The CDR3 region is CASSLGQGNEKLFF. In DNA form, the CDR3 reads TGTGCCAGTAGTCTCGGACAGGGAAATGAAAAACTGTTTTTT.

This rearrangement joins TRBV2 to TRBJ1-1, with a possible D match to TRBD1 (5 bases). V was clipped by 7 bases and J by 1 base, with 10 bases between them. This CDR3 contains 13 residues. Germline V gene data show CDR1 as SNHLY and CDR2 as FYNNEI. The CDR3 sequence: CASMDTANTEAFF. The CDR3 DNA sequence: TGTGCCAGCATGGACACGGCGAACACTGAAGCTTTCTTT.

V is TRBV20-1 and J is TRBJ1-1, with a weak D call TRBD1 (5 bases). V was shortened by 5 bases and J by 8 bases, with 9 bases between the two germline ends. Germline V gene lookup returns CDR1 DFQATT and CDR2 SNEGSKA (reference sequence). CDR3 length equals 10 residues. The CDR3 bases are TGCAGTGCTCTGACAGAAGAAGCTTTCTTT. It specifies CSALTEEAFF.

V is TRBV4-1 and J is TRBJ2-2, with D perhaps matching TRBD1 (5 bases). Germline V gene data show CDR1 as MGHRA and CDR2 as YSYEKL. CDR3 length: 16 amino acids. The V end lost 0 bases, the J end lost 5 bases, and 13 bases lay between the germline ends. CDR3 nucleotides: TGCGCCAGCAGCCAAGATTGGCCAGGGCGGACCGGGGAGCTGTTTTTT. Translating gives CASSQDWPGRTGELFF.

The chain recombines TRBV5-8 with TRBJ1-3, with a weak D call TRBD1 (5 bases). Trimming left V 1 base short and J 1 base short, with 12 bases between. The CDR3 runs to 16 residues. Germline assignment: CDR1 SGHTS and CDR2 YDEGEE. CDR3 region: CASSLFQGVSGNTIYF. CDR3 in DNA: TGTGCCAGCAGCTTGTTCCAGGGTGTGTCTGGAAACACCATATATTTT.

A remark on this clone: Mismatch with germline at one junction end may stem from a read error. The CDR3 loop is CASSLSRRQAPAF. The CDR3 DNA sequence: TGTGCCAGCAGTTTATCCCGCCGACAGGCCCCCGCCTTC. V usage is TRBV27 and J usage is TRBJ2-7, with D possibly matching TRBD1 (6 bases). Germline V CDR1 and CDR2: MNHEY, SMNVEV (reference sequence). CDR3 length: 13 residues.

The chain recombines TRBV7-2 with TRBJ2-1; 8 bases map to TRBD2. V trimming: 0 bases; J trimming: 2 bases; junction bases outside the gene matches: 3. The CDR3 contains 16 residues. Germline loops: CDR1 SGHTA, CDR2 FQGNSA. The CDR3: CASSLAPGGAYNEQFF. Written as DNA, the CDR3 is TGTGCCAGCAGCTTAGCACCGGGAGGGGCCTACAATGAGCAGTTCTTC.

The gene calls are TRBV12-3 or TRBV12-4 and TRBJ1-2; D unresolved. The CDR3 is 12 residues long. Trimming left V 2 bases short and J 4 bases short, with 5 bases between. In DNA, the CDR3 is TGTGCCAGCAGTTTATCCCTCTATGGCTACACCTTC. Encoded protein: CASSLSLYGYTF.

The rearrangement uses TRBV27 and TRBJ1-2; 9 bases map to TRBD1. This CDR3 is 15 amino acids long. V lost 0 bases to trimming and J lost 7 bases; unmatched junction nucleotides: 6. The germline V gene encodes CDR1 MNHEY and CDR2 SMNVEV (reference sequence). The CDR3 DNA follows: TGTGCCAGCAGTTTATCAATACAGGGGGCGTCTGGCTACACCTTC. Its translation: CASSLSIQGASGYTF.

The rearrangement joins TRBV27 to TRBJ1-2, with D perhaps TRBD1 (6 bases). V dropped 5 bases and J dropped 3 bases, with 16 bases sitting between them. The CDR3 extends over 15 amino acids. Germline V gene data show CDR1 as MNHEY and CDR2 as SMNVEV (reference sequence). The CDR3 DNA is TGTGCCAGCAGTGCGACAGGTATCTCCTACTATGGCTACACCTTC. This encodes CASSATGISYYGYTF.

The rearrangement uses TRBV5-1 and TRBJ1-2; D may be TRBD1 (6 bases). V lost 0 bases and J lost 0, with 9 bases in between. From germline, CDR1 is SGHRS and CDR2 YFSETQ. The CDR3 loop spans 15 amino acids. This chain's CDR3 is CASSLVQGSNYGYTF. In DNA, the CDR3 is TGCGCCAGCAGCTTGGTTCAGGGGTCTAACTATGGCTACACCTTC.

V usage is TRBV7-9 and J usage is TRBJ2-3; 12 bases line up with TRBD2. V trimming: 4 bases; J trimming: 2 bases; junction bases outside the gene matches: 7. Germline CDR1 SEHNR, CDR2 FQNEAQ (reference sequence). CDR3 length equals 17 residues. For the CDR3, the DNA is TGTGCCAGCAGCTCCCGACTAGCGGGGGACTCCACAGATACGCAGTATTTT. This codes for CASSSRLAGDSTDTQYF. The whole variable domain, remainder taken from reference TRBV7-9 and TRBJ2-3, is DTGVSQNPRHKITKRGQNVTFRCDPISEHNRLYWYRQTLGQGPEFLTYFQNEAQLEKSRLLSDRFSAERPKGSFSTLEIQRTEQGDSAMYLCASSSRLAGDSTDTQYFGPGTRLTVL.

CDR3 in amino acids: CASSFSGLTYEQYF. The CDR3 DNA sequence: TGTGCCAGCAGCTTTTCGGGATTGACCTACGAGCAGTACTTC. The rearrangement links TRBV3-1 (or the pseudogene TRBV3-2) to TRBJ2-7, with D possibly matching TRBD2 (5 bases). The germline V and J ends were trimmed by 5 bases and 2 bases, with 13 bases remaining between them. This CDR3 comprises 14 residues. Germline V CDR1 and CDR2: LGHDT, YNNKEL (reference sequence).

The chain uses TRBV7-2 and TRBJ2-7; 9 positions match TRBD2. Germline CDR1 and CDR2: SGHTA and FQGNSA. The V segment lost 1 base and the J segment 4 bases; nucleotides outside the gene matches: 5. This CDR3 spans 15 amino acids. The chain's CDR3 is CASSLGRGGPYEQYF. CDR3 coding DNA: TGTGCCAGCAGCTTAGGGCGGGGGGGCCCTTACGAGCAGTACTTC.